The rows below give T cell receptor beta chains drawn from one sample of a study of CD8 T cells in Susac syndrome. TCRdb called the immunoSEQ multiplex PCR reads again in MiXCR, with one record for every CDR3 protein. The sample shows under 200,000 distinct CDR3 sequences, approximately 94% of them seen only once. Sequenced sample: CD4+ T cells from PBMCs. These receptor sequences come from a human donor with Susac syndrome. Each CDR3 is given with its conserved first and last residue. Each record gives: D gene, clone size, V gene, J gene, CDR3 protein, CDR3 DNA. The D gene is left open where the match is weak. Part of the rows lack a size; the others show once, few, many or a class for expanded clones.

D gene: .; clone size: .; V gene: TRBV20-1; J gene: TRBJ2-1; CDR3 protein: CSASPQDEQFF; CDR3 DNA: TGCAGTGCTAGCCCCCAGGATGAGCAGTTCTTC
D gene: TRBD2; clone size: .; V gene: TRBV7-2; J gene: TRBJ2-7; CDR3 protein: CASSIWVIAGDYEQYF; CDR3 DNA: TGTGCCAGCTCCATTTGGGTGATAGCGGGGGACTACGAGCAGTACTTC
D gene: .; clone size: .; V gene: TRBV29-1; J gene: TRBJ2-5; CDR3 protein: CSVALGSQETQYF; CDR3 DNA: TGCAGCGTTGCACTAGGCAGCCAAGAGACCCAGTACTTC
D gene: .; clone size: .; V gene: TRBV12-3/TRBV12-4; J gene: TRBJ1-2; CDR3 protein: CASSIGYFGYTF; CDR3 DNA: TGTGCCAGCAGTATAGGCTATTTTGGCTACACCTTC
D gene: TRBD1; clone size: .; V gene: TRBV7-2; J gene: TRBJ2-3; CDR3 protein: CASSYRDRVGTDTQYF; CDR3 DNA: TGTGCCAGCAGTTACCGTGACAGGGTGGGTACAGATACGCAGTATTTT
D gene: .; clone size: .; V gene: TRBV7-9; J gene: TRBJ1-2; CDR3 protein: CASSPEDSLYGYTF; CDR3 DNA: TGTGCCAGCAGCCCAGAGGACAGCCTCTATGGCTACACCTTC
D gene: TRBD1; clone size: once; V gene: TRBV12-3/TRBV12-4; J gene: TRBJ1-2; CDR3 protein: CASSLWGDRADYGYTF; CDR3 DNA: TGTGCCAGCAGTTTATGGGGGGACAGGGCGGACTATGGCTACACCTTC
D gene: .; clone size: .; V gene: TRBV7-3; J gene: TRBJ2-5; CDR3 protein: CASSQKTPYQETQYF; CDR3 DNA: TGTGCCAGCAGCCAAAAGACACCGTACCAAGAGACCCAGTACTTC
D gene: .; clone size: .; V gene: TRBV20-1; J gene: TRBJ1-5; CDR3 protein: CSARDGGGFQPQHF; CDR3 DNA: TGCAGTGCTAGAGATGGCGGGGGGTTTCAGCCCCAGCATTTT
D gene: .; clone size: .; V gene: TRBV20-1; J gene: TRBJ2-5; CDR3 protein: CSATSVQETQYF; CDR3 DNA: TGCAGTGCTACGTCCGTCCAAGAGACCCAGTACTTC
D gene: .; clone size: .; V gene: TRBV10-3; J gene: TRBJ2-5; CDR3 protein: CAISERVETQYF; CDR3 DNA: TGTGCCATCAGTGAGAGGGTAGAGACCCAGTACTTC
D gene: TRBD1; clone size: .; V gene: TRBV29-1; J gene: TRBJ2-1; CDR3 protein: CSLSGTGDGEQFF; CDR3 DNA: TGCAGCTTATCCGGGACAGGGGATGGTGAGCAGTTCTTC
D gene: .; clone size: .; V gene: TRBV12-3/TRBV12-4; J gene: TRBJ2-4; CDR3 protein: CASQWDSPRNIQYF; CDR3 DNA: TGTGCCAGCCAATGGGACTCCCCACGCAACATTCAGTACTTC
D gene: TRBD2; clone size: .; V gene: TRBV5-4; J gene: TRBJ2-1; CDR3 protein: CASSKTSGGSQEQFF; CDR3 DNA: TGTGCCAGCAGCAAGACTAGCGGGGGGAGTCAGGAGCAGTTCTTC
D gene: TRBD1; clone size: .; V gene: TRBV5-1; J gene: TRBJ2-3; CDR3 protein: CASGTGGITDTQYF; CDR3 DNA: TGCGCCAGTGGGACAGGGGGCATCACAGATACGCAGTATTTT
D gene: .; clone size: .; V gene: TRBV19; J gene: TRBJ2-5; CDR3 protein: CASSTGTKETQYF; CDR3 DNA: TGTGCCAGTAGTACGGGCACTAAAGAGACCCAGTACTTC
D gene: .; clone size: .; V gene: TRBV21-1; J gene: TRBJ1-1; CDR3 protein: CASIQTGTNTEAFF; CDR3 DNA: TGTGCCAGCATCCAGACAGGGACGAACACTGAAGCTTTCTTT